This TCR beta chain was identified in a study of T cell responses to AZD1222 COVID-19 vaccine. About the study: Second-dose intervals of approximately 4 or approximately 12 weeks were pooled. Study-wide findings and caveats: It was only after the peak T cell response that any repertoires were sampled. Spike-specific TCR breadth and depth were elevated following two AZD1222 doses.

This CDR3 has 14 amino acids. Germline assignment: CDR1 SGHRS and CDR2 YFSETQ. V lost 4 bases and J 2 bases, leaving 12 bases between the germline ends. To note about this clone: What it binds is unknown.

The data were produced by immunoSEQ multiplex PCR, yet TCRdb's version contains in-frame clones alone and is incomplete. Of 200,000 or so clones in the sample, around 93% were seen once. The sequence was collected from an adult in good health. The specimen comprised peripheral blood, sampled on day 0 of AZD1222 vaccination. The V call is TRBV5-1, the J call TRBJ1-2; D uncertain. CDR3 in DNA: TGCGCCAGCAGCGAAGTTGGGATAAACTATGGCTACACCTTC. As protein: CASSEVGINYGYTF.